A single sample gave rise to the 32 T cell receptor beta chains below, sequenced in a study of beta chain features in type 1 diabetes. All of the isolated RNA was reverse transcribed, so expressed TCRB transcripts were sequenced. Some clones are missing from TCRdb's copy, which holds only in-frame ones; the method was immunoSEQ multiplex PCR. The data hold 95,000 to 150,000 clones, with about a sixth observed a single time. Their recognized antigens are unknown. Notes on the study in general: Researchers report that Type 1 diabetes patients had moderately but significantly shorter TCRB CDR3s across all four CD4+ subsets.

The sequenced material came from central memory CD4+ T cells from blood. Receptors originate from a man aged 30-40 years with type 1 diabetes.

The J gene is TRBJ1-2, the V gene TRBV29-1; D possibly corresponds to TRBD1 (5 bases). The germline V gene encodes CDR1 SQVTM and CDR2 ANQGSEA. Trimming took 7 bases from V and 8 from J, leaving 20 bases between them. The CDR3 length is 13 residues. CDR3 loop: CSGEGREVRGYTF. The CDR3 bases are TGCAGCGGTGAGGGCAGGGAGGTGAGGGGCTACACCTTC.

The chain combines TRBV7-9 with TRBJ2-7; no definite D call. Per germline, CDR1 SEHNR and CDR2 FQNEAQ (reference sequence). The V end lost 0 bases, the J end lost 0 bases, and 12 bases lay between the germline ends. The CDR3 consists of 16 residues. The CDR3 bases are TGTGCCAGCAGCTTAGCCGCAGGTCAAGGCTCCTACGAGCAGTACTTC. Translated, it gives CASSLAAGQGSYEQYF.

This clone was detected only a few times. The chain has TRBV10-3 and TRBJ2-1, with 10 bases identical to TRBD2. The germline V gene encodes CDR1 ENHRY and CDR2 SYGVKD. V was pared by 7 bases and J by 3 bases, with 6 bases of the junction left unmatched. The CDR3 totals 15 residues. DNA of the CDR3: TGTGCCATCAATAATGTAGCGGGGGGCTACAATGAGCAGTTCTTC. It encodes CAINNVAGGYNEQFF.

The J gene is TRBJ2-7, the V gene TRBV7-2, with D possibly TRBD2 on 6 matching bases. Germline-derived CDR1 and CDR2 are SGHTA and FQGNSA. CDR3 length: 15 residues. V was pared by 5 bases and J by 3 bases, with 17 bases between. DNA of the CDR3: TGTGCCAGCAGCCCTACCGGGGCAGCGGGCTACGAGCAGTACTTC. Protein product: CASSPTGAAGYEQYF.

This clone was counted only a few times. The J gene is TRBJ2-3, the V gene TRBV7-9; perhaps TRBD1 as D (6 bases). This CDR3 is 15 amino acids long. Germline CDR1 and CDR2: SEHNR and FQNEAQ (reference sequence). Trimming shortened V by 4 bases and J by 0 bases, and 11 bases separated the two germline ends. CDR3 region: CASSSWTASTDTQYF. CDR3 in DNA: TGTGCCAGCAGCTCCTGGACAGCCAGCACAGATACGCAGTATTTT.

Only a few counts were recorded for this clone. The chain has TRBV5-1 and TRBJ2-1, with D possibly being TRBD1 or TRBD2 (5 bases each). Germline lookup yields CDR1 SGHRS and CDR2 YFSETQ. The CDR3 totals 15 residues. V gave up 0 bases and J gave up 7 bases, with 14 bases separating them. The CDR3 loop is CASSLAVGALNEQFF. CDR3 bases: TGCGCCAGCAGCTTGGCCGTCGGGGCCCTAAATGAGCAGTTCTTC.

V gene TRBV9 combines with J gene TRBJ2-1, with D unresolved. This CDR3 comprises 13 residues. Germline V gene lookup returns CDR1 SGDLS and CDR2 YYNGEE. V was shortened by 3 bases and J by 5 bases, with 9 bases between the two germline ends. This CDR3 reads CASSEDGDNEQFF. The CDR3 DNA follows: TGTGCCAGCAGCGAAGATGGGGACAATGAGCAGTTCTTC.

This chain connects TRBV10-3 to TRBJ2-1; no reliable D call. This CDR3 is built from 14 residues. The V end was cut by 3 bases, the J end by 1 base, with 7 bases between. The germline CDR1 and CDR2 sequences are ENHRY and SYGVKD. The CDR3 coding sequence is TGTGCCATCAGTGACGGGCAATCCTACAATGAGCAGTTCTTC. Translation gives CAISDGQSYNEQFF.

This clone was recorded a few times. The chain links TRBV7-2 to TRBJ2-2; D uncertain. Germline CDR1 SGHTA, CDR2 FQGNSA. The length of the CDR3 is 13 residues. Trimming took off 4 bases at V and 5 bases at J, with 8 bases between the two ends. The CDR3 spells CASSSRGTGELFF. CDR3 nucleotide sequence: TGTGCCAGCAGCTCCCGTGGGACCGGGGAGCTGTTTTTT.

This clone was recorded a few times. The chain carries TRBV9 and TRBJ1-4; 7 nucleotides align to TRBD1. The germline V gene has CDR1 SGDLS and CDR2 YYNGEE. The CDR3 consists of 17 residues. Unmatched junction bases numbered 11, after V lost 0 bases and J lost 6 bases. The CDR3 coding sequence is TGTGCCAGCAGCGTAGATGCATGGCTGCAGGGGGATGAAAAACTGTTTTTT. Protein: CASSVDAWLQGDEKLFF.

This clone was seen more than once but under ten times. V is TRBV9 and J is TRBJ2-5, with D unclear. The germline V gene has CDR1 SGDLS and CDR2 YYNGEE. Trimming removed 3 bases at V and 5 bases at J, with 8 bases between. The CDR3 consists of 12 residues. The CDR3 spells CASSANVETQYF. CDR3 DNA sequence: TGTGCCAGCAGCGCTAATGTGGAGACCCAGTACTTC.

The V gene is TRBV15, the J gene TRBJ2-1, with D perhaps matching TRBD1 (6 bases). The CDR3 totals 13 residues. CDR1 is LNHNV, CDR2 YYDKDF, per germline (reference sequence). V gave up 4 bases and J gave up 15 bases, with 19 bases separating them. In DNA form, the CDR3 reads TGTGCCACCAGCAACCAACACAGGGCTTTGGCGTTCTTC. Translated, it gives CATSNQHRALAFF.

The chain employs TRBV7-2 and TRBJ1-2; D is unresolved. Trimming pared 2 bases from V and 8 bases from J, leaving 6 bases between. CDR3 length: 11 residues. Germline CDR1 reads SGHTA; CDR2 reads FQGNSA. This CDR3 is CASSLRIGYTF. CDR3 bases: TGTGCCAGCAGCTTAAGGATCGGCTACACCTTC.

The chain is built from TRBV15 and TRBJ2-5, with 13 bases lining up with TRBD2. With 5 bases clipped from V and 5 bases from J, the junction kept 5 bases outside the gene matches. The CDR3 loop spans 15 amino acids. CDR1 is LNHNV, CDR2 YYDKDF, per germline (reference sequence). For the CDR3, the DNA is TGTGCCACCAGCGTATGGACTAGCGGGGGTGAGACCCAGTACTTC. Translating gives CATSVWTSGGETQYF.

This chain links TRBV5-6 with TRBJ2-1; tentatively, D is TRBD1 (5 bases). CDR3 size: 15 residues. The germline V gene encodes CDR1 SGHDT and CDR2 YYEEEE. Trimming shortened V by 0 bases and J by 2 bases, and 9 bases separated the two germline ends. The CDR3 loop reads CASSLDTGAYNEQFF. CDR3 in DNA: TGTGCCAGCAGCTTGGATACAGGCGCCTACAATGAGCAGTTCTTC. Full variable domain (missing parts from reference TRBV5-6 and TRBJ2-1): DAGVTQSPTHLIKTRGQQVTLRCSPKSGHDTVSWYQQALGQGPQFIFQYYEEEERQRGNFPDRFSGHQFPNYSSELNVNALLLGDSALYLCASSLDTGAYNEQFFGPGTRLTVL.

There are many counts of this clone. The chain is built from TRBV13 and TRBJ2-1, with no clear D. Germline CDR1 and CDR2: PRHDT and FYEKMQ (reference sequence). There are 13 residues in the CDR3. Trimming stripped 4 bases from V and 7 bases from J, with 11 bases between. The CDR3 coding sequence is TGTGCCAGCAGCTCCGGAAACTGGAATGAGCAGTTCTTC. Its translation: CASSSGNWNEQFF.

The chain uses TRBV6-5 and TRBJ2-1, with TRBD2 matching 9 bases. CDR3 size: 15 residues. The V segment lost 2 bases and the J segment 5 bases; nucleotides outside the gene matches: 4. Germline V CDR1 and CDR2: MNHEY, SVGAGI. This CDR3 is CASSYRLAGHNEQFF. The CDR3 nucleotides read TGTGCCAGCAGTTACCGCCTAGCGGGGCACAATGAGCAGTTCTTC.

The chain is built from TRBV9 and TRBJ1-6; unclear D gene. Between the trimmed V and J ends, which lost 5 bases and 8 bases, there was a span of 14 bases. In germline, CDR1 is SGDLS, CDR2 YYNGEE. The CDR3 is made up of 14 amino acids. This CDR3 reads CASRDGNTDSPLHF. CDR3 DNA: TGTGCCAGCAGGGACGGGAACACGGATTCACCCCTCCACTTT.

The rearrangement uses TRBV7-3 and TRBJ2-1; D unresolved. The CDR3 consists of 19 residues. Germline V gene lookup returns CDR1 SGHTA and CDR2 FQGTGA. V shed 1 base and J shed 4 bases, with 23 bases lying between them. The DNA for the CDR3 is TGTGCCAGCAGCTTAAGAAGGGCTGGTTCCAGCCCAAATTACAATGAGCAGTTCTTC. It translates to CASSLRRAGSSPNYNEQFF.

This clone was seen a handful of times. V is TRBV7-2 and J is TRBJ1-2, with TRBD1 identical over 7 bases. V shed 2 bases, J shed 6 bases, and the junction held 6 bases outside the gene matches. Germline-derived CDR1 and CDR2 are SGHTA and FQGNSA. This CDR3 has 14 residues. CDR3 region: CASSLSGGWNGYTF. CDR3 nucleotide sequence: TGTGCCAGCAGCTTATCAGGGGGATGGAATGGCTACACCTTC.

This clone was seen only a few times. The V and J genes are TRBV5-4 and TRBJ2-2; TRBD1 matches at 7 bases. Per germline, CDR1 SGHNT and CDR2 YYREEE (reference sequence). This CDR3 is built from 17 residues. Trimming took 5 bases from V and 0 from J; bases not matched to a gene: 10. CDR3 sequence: CASSPGTANANTGELFF. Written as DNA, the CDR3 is TGTGCCAGCAGTCCCGGGACAGCGAACGCGAACACCGGGGAGCTGTTTTTT. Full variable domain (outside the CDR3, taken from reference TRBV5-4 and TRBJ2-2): ETGVTQSPTHLIKTRGQQVTLRCSSQSGHNTVSWYQQALGQGPQFIFQYYREEENGRGNFPPRFSGLQFPNYSSELNVNALELDDSALYLCASSPGTANANTGELFFGEGSRLTVL.

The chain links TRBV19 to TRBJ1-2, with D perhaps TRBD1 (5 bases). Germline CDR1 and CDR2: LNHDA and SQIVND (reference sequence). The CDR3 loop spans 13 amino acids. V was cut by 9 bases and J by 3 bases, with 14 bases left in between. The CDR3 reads CASTTGKDYGYTF. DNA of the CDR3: TGTGCCAGCACAACAGGCAAGGACTATGGCTACACCTTC.

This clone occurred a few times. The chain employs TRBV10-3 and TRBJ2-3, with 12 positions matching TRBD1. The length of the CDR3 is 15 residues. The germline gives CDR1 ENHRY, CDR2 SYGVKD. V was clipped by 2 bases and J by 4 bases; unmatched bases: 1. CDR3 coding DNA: TGTGCCATCAGTGAGGGGACAGGGGGCTCAGATACGCAGTATTTT. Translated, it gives CAISEGTGGSDTQYF.

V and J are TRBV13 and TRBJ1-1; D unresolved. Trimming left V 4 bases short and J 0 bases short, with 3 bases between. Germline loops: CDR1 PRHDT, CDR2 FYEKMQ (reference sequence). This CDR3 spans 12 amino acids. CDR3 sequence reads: CASSSVNTEAFF. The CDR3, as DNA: TGTGCCAGCAGCTCAGTGAACACTGAAGCTTTCTTT. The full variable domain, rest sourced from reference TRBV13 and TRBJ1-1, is AAGVIQSPRHLIKEKRETATLKCYPIPRHDTVYWYQQGPGQDPQFLISFYEKMQSDKGSIPDRFSAQQFSDYHSELNMSSLELGDSALYFCASSSVNTEAFFGQGTRLTVV.

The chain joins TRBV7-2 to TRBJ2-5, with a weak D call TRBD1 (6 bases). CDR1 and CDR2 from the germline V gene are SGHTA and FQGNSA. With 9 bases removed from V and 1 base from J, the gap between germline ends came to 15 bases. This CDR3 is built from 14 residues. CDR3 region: CASTLQGSQETQYF. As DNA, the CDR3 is TGTGCCAGTACACTACAGGGAAGCCAAGAGACCCAGTACTTC.

This CDR3 reads CAAQNYRDTEAFF. Here the CDR3 DNA reads TGTGCCGCCCAGAACTACAGGGACACTGAAGCTTTCTTT. This sequence joins TRBV5-4 and TRBJ1-1, with a possible D match to TRBD1 (6 bases). Trimming took 10 bases from V and 3 from J, leaving 16 bases between them. The germline V gene has CDR1 SGHNT and CDR2 YYREEE (reference sequence). This CDR3 is 13 amino acids long.

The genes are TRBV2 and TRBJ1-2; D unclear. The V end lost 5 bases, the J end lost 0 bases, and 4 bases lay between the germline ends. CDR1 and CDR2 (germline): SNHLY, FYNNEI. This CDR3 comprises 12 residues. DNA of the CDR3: TGTGCCAGCAGTACAGCTAACTATGGCTACACCTTC. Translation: CASSTANYGYTF.

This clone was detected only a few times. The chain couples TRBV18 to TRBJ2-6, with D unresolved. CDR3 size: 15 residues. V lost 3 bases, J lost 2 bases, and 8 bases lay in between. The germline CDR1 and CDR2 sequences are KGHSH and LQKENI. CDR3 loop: CASSPSTAGANVLTF. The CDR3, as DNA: TGTGCCAGCTCACCGTCAACAGCTGGGGCCAACGTCCTGACTTTC.

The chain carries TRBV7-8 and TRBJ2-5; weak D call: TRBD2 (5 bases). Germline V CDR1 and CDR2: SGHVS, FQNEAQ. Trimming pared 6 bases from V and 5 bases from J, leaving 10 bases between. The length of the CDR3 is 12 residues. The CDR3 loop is CASRAATETQYF. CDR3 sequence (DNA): TGTGCCAGCAGAGCGGCTACCGAGACCCAGTACTTC.

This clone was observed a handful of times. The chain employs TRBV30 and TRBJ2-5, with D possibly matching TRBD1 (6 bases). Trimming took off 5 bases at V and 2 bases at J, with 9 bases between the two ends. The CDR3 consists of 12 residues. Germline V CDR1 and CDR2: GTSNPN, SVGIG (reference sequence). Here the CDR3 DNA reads TGTGCCTGGGGCCAGGGGCAAGAGACCCAGTACTTC. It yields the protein CAWGQGQETQYF. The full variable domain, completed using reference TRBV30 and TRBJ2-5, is SQTIHQWPATLVQPVGSPLSLECTVEGTSNPNLYWYRQAAGRGLQLLFYSVGIGQISSEVPQNLSASRPQDRQFILSSKKLLLSDSGFYLCAWGQGQETQYFGPGTRLLVL.

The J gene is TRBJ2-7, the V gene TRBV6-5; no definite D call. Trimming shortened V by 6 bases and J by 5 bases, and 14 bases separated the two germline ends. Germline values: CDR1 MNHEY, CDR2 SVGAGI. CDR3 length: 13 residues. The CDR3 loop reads CASRIPGGDEQYF. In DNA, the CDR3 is TGTGCCAGCAGGATCCCGGGTGGGGACGAGCAGTACTTC.

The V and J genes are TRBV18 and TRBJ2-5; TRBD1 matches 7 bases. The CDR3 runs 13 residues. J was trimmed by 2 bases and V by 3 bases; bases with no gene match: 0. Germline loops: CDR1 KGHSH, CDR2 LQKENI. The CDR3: CASSPTGQETQYF. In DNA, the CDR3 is TGTGCCAGCTCACCGACAGGGCAAGAGACCCAGTACTTC.